The source of this T cell receptor beta chain is a study of OX40 agonist ivuxolimab in advanced cancers. Study-level background: At 0.01 to 10 mg/kg, ivuxolimab was administered intravenously to patients every 2 weeks. Aged roughly 23 to 90 with a mean of approximately 60 years, they were 82.7% male.

Overall study results and limits: Among patients with partial responses at 0.1-3.0 mg/kg, clonal expansion was among the lowest.

Measured with immunoSEQ multiplex PCR; TCRdb has only the in-frame clones, and not every one. The sample yields about 32,000 clones, roughly 76% seen once. This clone appeared a few times. What it binds is not known. Germline lookup yields CDR1 SEHNR and CDR2 FQNEAQ (reference sequence). The CDR3 sequence is 14 residues long. Losses at the gene ends were 5 bases for V and 6 bases for J; bases not matched to a gene: 3. This sequence originates from an adult with an advanced solid tumor such as melanoma, head and neck, liver or kidney cancer. This sample comprised CD4+ or CD8+ T cells sorted from blood, obtained in a trial of the OX40 agonist ivuxolimab. The chain has TRBV7-9 and TRBJ2-2; the match to TRBD2 covers 10 bases. In nucleotides, the CDR3 is TGTGCCAGCAGCCCGAGCGGGGGGGCCGGGGAGCTGTTTTTT. This encodes CASSPSGGAGELFF.